A single sample gave rise to the 15 T cell receptor beta chains below, sequenced in a study of beta chain features in type 1 diabetes. Study observations and caveats: Researchers report that Type 1 diabetes patients had moderately but significantly shorter TCRB CDR3s across all four CD4+ subsets.

What these receptors recognize is not known. Expressed TCRB transcripts were sequenced because the isolated RNA had all been reverse transcribed beforehand. Sequencing used immunoSEQ multiplex PCR; TCRdb keeps in-frame clones, though not all of them. The table lists approximately 170,000 clones, 6% to 9% of them singletons. The sequenced sample was central memory CD4+ T cells from blood. These receptors were obtained from a man between 18 and 35 years old with type 1 diabetes.

Sample share makes this clone medium-sized. The rearrangement links TRBV18 to TRBJ2-5; D is possibly TRBD2 (6 bases). Trimming left V 1 base short and J 5 bases short, with 17 bases between. The CDR3 is made up of 16 amino acids. The germline CDR1 and CDR2 sequences are KGHSH and LQKENI. The CDR3: CASSPRNTGGIETQYF. The CDR3 bases are TGTGCCAGCTCACCACGTAACACTGGGGGGATCGAGACCCAGTACTTC.

In this sample, this clone turned up a few times. Written as DNA, the CDR3 is TGTGCCAGCAGTGCTTCCTACGAGCAGTACTTC. It yields the protein CASSASYEQYF. The V call is TRBV25-1, the J call TRBJ2-7; D call uncertain. From germline, CDR1 is MGHDK and CDR2 SYGVNS. The V end was cut by 4 bases, the J end by 1 base, with 2 bases between. The CDR3 runs to 11 residues.

This clone appeared a few times. CDR3 sequence reads: CASGAYRAGANVLTF. CDR3 bases: TGTGCCAGCGGCGCCTACAGGGCTGGGGCCAACGTCCTGACTTTC. J is TRBJ2-6 and V is TRBV7-9, with a possible D match to TRBD1 (6 bases). V lost 8 bases, J lost 2 bases, and 13 bases lay in between. The length of the CDR3 is 15 residues. Germline CDR1 reads SEHNR; CDR2 reads FQNEAQ (reference sequence).

J is TRBJ2-1 and V is TRBV21-1; no check of the table's D call, TRBD1, against the DNA was made. TRBV21-1 is a known pseudogene. CDR3 length: 16 residues. Written as DNA, the CDR3 is TGTGCCAGCAGCATCCCAAAAGAAGGGGCCTACAATGAGCAGTTCTTC. This translates into CASSIPKEGAYNEQFF.

The V and J genes are TRBV27 and TRBJ1-2; no clear D gene. Germline V lookup: CDR1 MNHEY, CDR2 SMNVEV (reference sequence). The V end lost 7 bases, the J end lost 4 bases, and 10 bases lay between the germline ends. The CDR3 runs to 12 residues. The DNA of the CDR3 is TGTGCCAGCATGGGGAGCCGCTATGGCTACACCTTC. This translates into CASMGSRYGYTF.

This chain uses TRBV7-2 with TRBJ2-1; 11 bases match TRBD2. This CDR3 has 16 residues. The germline V gene has CDR1 SGHTA and CDR2 FQGNSA. J lost 4 bases, V lost 0 bases, and 2 bases had no gene match. Written as DNA, the CDR3 is TGTGCCAGCAGCTTAGCGTCTAGCGGGGGGTACAATGAGCAGTTCTTC. This codes for CASSLASSGGYNEQFF.

The sample holds a few counts of this clone. The chain couples TRBV18 to TRBJ2-2; a possible D gene is TRBD2 (5 bases). Germline V lookup: CDR1 KGHSH, CDR2 LQKENI. The CDR3 is 16 amino acids. V lost 2 bases to trimming and J lost 1 base, with 11 bases between them. CDR3 sequence: CASSPGRRRNTGELFF. CDR3 DNA sequence: TGTGCCAGCTCACCAGGGAGAAGACGGAACACCGGGGAGCTGTTTTTT.

This clone has a handful of counts. The chain links TRBV7-2 to TRBJ1-4; D is perhaps TRBD1 (5 bases). Per the germline V gene, CDR1 is SGHTA and CDR2 is FQGNSA. Trimming cost V 1 base and J 4 bases, with 13 bases left between them. This CDR3 comprises 16 residues. This chain's CDR3 is CASSLVPQGGNEKLFF. The CDR3 coding sequence is TGTGCCAGCAGCTTAGTCCCCCAGGGCGGTAATGAAAAACTGTTTTTT. Full variable domain (rest looked up from reference TRBV7-2 and TRBJ1-4): GAGVSQSPSNKVTEKGKDVELRCDPISGHTALYWYRQSLGQGLEFLIYFQGNSAPDKSGLPSDRFSAERTGGSVSTLTIQRTQQEDSAVYLCASSLVPQGGNEKLFFGSGTQLSVL.

The chain employs TRBV30 and TRBJ2-7; D possibly corresponds to TRBD1 (6 bases). This CDR3 is built from 13 residues. Looked up from germline, CDR1 is GTSNPN and CDR2 is SVGIG (reference sequence). Trimming shortened V by 3 bases and J by 3 bases, and 12 bases separated the two germline ends. Here the CDR3 DNA reads TGTGCCTGGAGGTCTGGACAGCACTACGAGCAGTACTTC. Its protein is CAWRSGQHYEQYF.

This clone was detected a few times. The V and J genes are TRBV2 and TRBJ1-2; D not certain. Germline V lookup: CDR1 SNHLY, CDR2 FYNNEI. CDR3 length: 13 amino acids. The germline V and J ends were trimmed by 3 bases and 8 bases, with 13 bases remaining between them. CDR3 bases: TGTGCCAGCAGTGACGGTAGCCTTGGGGGCTACACCTTC. Amino acids: CASSDGSLGGYTF.

There are a few counts of this clone. V usage is TRBV19 and J usage is TRBJ1-2, with D hard to call. This CDR3 has 16 amino acids. The V end was cut by 3 bases, the J end by 4 bases, with 18 bases between. Germline lookup yields CDR1 LNHDA and CDR2 SQIVND (reference sequence). The CDR3 nucleotides are TGTGCCAGTAGTATCGAGGGTGGTGACGTCGGCTATGGCTACACCTTC. Translating gives CASSIEGGDVGYGYTF.

This clone was counted a few times. The sample contains more than one DNA sequence encoding this CDR3. The V gene is TRBV7-9, the J gene TRBJ2-3; no firm D call. Germline V lookup: CDR1 SEHNR, CDR2 FQNEAQ (reference sequence). Trimming shortened V by 5 bases and J by 0 bases, and 3 bases separated the two germline ends. The CDR3 has 12 amino acids. CDR3 nucleotide sequence: TGTGCCAGCAGCCAGAGCACAGATACGCAGTATTTT. This codes for CASSQSTDTQYF.

V gene TRBV20-1 combines with J gene TRBJ2-7; D gene ambiguous. Per germline, CDR1 DFQATT and CDR2 SNEGSKA (reference sequence). This CDR3 contains 11 residues. The V gene lost 3 bases and the J gene lost 4 bases, with 7 bases spanning the gap. The CDR3 protein is CSARVQYEQYF. In nucleotides, the CDR3 is TGCAGTGCTAGGGTCCAGTACGAGCAGTACTTC.

The chain couples TRBV14 to TRBJ2-1; no clear D. V was trimmed by 4 bases and J by 9 bases, leaving 7 bases between them. The CDR3 spans 11 residues. The V gene's germline CDR1 is SGHDN and CDR2 FVKESK. The chain's CDR3 is CASSLSGEQFF. The CDR3 bases are TGTGCCAGCAGCCTTTCGGGTGAGCAGTTCTTC. Variable domain in full (rest from reference TRBV14 and TRBJ2-1): EAGVTQFPSHSVIEKGQTVTLRCDPISGHDNLYWYRRVMGKEIKFLLHFVKESKQDESGMPNNRFLAERTGGTYSTLKVQPAELEDSGVYFCASSLSGEQFFGPGTRLTVL.

This chain joins TRBV7-9 and TRBJ2-3, with 7 nucleotides matching TRBD1. Germline CDR1 and CDR2: SEHNR and FQNEAQ (reference sequence). The CDR3 extends over 14 amino acids. V was pared by 0 bases and J by 4 bases, with 1 base of the junction left unmatched. As DNA, the CDR3 is TGTGCCAGCAGCTTAGCTACAGGGGCAGATACGCAGTATTTT. This codes for CASSLATGADTQYF.